Sequencing of this T cell receptor (beta chain) was carried out in a study of cytomegalovirus exposure and HLA in healthy donors. Study-wide findings and caveats: Researchers catalogued roughly 150 TCR beta chains as cytomegalovirus-associated.

The CDR3 length is 15 residues. CDR1 KGHSH and CDR2 LQKENI come from the germline V gene. The V gene lost 3 bases and the J gene lost 6 bases, with 17 bases spanning the gap. With regard to this clone: Its antigen is unidentified.

Vbeta (60) and Jbeta (13) primers were used in the PCR. The repertoire was sequenced with immunoSEQ multiplex PCR; TCRdb's copy has only in-frame clones and lacks some. The repertoire includes 95,000 to 110,000 clones, over 75% of them detected once, and around 2.1% sits in the top ten. The chain carries TRBV18 and TRBJ1-2; tentative D call: TRBD1 (5 bases). Source material: PBMCs. This clonotype originated in a man aged 25 to 45 in good health and CMV-seronegative. CDR3 DNA: TGTGCCAGCTCACCTCGTGCGACGACAGATGATGGCTACACCTTC. Its protein product is CASSPRATTDDGYTF.